Listed here are 14 T cell receptor beta chains from one sample, sequenced in a study of blood T cells in healthy people across ages. Sample-barcoded 5' priming and a J-beta primer mix drove a second PCR of about 6 to 11 cycles. TCRdb independently ran MiXCR on the 5' RACE reads; one entry per CDR3 protein. Of about 1.6 million distinct CDR3 sequences listed, around 35% are singletons. Sequenced input: blood. These receptors were taken from a woman aged 30 to 39 in good health.

Comments on this clonotype: One end of the junction varies from germline; a read error may be responsible. The rearrangement uses TRBV7-9 and TRBJ2-1, with D maybe TRBD2 (5 bases). The V gene's germline CDR1 is SEHNR and CDR2 FQNEAQ (reference sequence). The CDR3 covers 14 residues. The CDR3 loop is CASSLAGIYNERFF. The CDR3 DNA follows: TGTGCCAGCAGCTTAGCCGGGATCTACAATGAGCGGTTCTTC.

This clonotype was counted between two and nine times. This chain connects TRBV9 to TRBJ1-6; D perhaps matches TRBD1 (6 bases). Between the trimmed V and J ends, which lost 0 bases and 8 bases, there was a span of 9 bases. This CDR3 is 14 amino acids long. From germline, CDR1 is SGDLS and CDR2 YYNGEE. CDR3 nucleotide sequence: TGTGCCAGCAGCGTAGGGGACAAATATTCACCCCTCCACTTT. This encodes CASSVGDKYSPLHF.

The chain links TRBV4-1 to TRBJ1-1; D uncertain. This CDR3 region has 15 residues. Looked up from germline, CDR1 is MGHRA and CDR2 is YSYEKL. Deletions cut 1 base from V and 0 bases from J, with 9 bases between. In DNA, the CDR3 is TGCGCCAGCAGCCAAGTCGCAGATATGAACACTGAAGCTTTCTTT. Its protein product is CASSQVADMNTEAFF.

This clonotype was observed a handful of times. This chain connects TRBV2 to TRBJ2-7; tentative D call: TRBD1 (5 bases). The CDR3 sequence is 14 residues long. Germline CDR1 and CDR2: SNHLY and FYNNEI. The V gene lost 3 bases and the J gene lost 2 bases, with 11 bases spanning the gap. CDR3 sequence: CASSEGRTAYEQYF. CDR3 DNA sequence: TGTGCCAGCAGTGAGGGGCGGACCGCCTACGAGCAGTACTTC.

In its sample, this clonotype was seen a few times. The chain uses TRBV12-3 or TRBV12-4 and TRBJ1-1, with 8 nucleotides matching TRBD1. The length of the CDR3 is 15 residues. J was trimmed by 1 base and V by 6 bases; bases with no gene match: 7. The CDR3 reads CASSQDRDPNTEAFF. The DNA for the CDR3 is TGTGCCAGCAGCCAGGACAGGGACCCGAACACTGAAGCTTTCTTT.

The V gene is TRBV7-6, the J gene TRBJ2-7; weak D call: TRBD2 (6 bases). Deletions cut 5 bases from V and 7 bases from J, with 24 bases between. The CDR3 spans 16 residues. Germline assignment: CDR1 SGHVS and CDR2 FNYEAQ. The chain's CDR3 is CASSGQRGGLSREQYF. The CDR3 coding sequence is TGTGCCAGCAGCGGCCAAAGGGGAGGACTAAGCCGGGAGCAGTACTTC.

The chain is built from TRBV14 and TRBJ2-5, with TRBD1 as a possible D gene (5 bases). There are 16 residues in the CDR3. Germline V CDR1 and CDR2: SGHDN, FVKESK. The V end lost 0 bases, the J end lost 4 bases, and 15 bases lay between the germline ends. The CDR3 is CASSQDRDVVRETQYF. CDR3 bases: TGTGCCAGCAGCCAAGACAGGGATGTGGTTCGAGAGACCCAGTACTTC.

This chain joins TRBV7-8 and TRBJ2-6; TRBD1 aligns across 9 bases. The CDR3 consists of 20 residues. Germline assignment: CDR1 SGHVS and CDR2 FQNEAQ. Unmatched junction bases numbered 15, after V lost 2 bases and J lost 4 bases. This CDR3 is CASSLTGTGLLVPGANVLTF. DNA for the CDR3: TGTGCCAGCAGCTTAACCGGGACAGGGCTTTTAGTTCCCGGGGCCAACGTCCTGACTTTC. The variable domain in full, completed from reference TRBV7-8 and TRBJ2-6, reads GAGVSQSPRYKVAKRGQDVALRCDPISGHVSLFWYQQALGQGPEFLTYFQNEAQLDKSGLPSDRFFAERPEGSVSTLKIQRTQQEDSAVYLCASSLTGTGLLVPGANVLTFGAGSRLTVL.

The chain links TRBV6-1 to TRBJ1-2; possibly TRBD1 for D (6 bases). V gave up 2 bases and J gave up 3 bases, with 13 bases separating them. This CDR3 contains 15 residues. From germline, CDR1 is MNHNS and CDR2 SASEGT. The CDR3 nucleotides are TGTGCCAGCAGTGAAATACAGGGATCCTACTATGGCTACACCTTC. This encodes CASSEIQGSYYGYTF.

This clonotype was observed a single time. The rearrangement joins TRBV12-3 or TRBV12-4 to TRBJ2-5; 8 positions match TRBD2. V lost 6 bases, J lost 11 bases, and 14 bases stayed unmatched. The CDR3 totals 14 residues. CDR3 in amino acids: CASRPTGTSSEQYF. The CDR3 nucleotides are TGTGCCAGCAGACCCACCGGGACTAGTAGTGAGCAGTACTTC.

Only a few counts were recorded for this clonotype. The chain joins TRBV20-1 to TRBJ1-2; D is possibly TRBD1 (5 bases). Germline V gives CDR1 DFQATT, CDR2 SNEGSKA (reference sequence). The V gene lost 4 bases and the J gene lost 4 bases, with 19 bases spanning the gap. The CDR3 is 15 residues long. CDR3 in DNA: TGCAGTGCTACTCCGGGACTCGCTGGTTCCTATGGCTACACCTTC. Protein sequence: CSATPGLAGSYGYTF.

The rearrangement joins TRBV20-1 to TRBJ1-6; 9 positions match TRBD1. Germline V gene sequence: CDR1 DFQATT, CDR2 SNEGSKA (reference sequence). This CDR3 comprises 13 residues. Trimming took 5 bases from V and 7 from J; bases not matched to a gene: 3. CDR3 DNA sequence: TGCAGTGCTCAGACAGGGGGGAATTCACCCCTCCACTTT. As protein: CSAQTGGNSPLHF.

J is TRBJ2-1 and V is TRBV7-2; 9 nucleotides agree with TRBD2. The CDR3 contains 15 residues. The trim removed 5 bases at V and 8 bases at J, leaving 10 bases unmatched. Germline CDR1 reads SGHTA; CDR2 reads FQGNSA. The CDR3 loop is CASSLLASGVYEQFF. The CDR3 region has the DNA TGTGCCAGCAGCCTATTGGCTAGCGGGGTTTATGAGCAGTTCTTC.

The chain has TRBV9 and TRBJ1-2; TRBD1 matches at 7 bases. V lost 0 bases, J lost 12 bases, and 8 bases stayed unmatched. Germline V gene lookup returns CDR1 SGDLS and CDR2 YYNGEE. CDR3 length equals 13 residues. The CDR3, as DNA: TGTGCCAGCAGCGTAGCGACAGGGTATGACCACACCTTC. Amino acid sequence: CASSVATGYDHTF.